Following are 12 T cell receptor beta chains from one sample sequenced in a study of blood T cell repertoires in COVID-19. Clones were read by immunoSEQ multiplex PCR, and TCRdb kept only the in-frame ones, dropping some. The profile covers hundreds of thousands of clones, with roughly 88% appearing a single time and 1.4% to 1.5% taken by the ten largest. The material sequenced was peripheral blood. The receptors come from a woman in her twenties or thirties with active or convalescent COVID-19.

The rearrangement joins TRBV9 to TRBJ1-1; TRBD1 aligns across 7 bases. The CDR3 consists of 14 residues. From germline, CDR1 is SGDLS and CDR2 YYNGEE. V lost 3 bases, J lost 6 bases, and 8 bases stayed unmatched. The CDR3 loop reads CASSGQGAVAEAFF. The CDR3, as DNA: TGTGCCAGCAGCGGACAGGGTGCGGTCGCTGAAGCTTTCTTT.

The V and J genes are TRBV4-2 and TRBJ2-7; D might be TRBD1 (5 bases). V lost 3 bases and J lost 5, with 11 bases in between. The CDR3 consists of 13 residues. Germline V gene data show CDR1 as LGHNA and CDR2 as YNFKEQ. CDR3 sequence reads: CASSHDLGDEQYF. The CDR3 DNA sequence: TGTGCCAGCAGCCACGATCTAGGGGACGAGCAGTACTTC.

The rearrangement uses TRBV18 and TRBJ2-1, with TRBD2 matching 13 bases. Germline V gene lookup returns CDR1 KGHSH and CDR2 LQKENI. V lost 0 bases and J lost 6; bases outside the gene matches: 2. The CDR3 is 16 residues long. Here the CDR3 DNA reads TGTGCCAGCTCACCACCGGGACTAGCGGGGTCCAATGAGCAGTTCTTC. Its protein is CASSPPGLAGSNEQFF.

The chain employs TRBV25-1 and TRBJ1-1; 9 nucleotides align to TRBD1. The V and J ends lost 5 bases and 4 bases, in that order; junction bases with no gene match: 8. The CDR3 has 15 residues. CDR1 and CDR2 (germline): MGHDK, SYGVNS. The CDR3 DNA follows: TGTGCCAGCAGTAACAGGGGGCGACTTGTCACTGAAGCTTTCTTT. Translating it yields CASSNRGRLVTEAFF.

This clone was counted a few times. The CDR3 spells CASSQVPTFSGVYNSPLHF. DNA of the CDR3: TGCGCCAGCAGCCAAGTTCCAACTTTCTCAGGGGTCTATAATTCACCCCTCCACTTT. The chain has TRBV4-1 and TRBJ1-6, with D tentatively TRBD1 (6 bases). CDR1 is MGHRA, CDR2 YSYEKL, per germline. The CDR3 totals 19 residues. The V end was cut by 1 base, the J end by 3 bases, with 19 bases between.

The CDR3 nucleotides are TGCAGTGCCCTGAGGACTGAAGCTTTCTTT. It is translated as CSALRTEAFF. The V gene is TRBV20-1, the J gene TRBJ1-1; D call uncertain. Per germline, CDR1 DFQATT and CDR2 SNEGSKA (reference sequence). CDR3 size: 10 residues. V was trimmed by 6 bases and J by 5 bases, leaving 7 bases between them.

On this clone: Other DNA sequences in this sample translate to the same CDR3. The rearrangement links TRBV11-2 to TRBJ1-2, with D uncertain. V was pared by 3 bases and J by 2 bases, with 7 bases between. Germline V gene lookup returns CDR1 SGHAT and CDR2 FQNNGV. This CDR3 is 13 amino acids long. CDR3 DNA: TGTGCCAGCAGCTTGGCGGGGAACTATGGCTACACCTTC. Protein product: CASSLAGNYGYTF.

The genes are TRBV15 and TRBJ2-1; D is perhaps TRBD2 (6 bases). V was clipped by 3 bases and J by 0 bases, with 9 bases between them. Germline CDR1 is LNHNV and CDR2 is YYDKDF (reference sequence). The CDR3 contains 15 residues. The CDR3 DNA reads as TGTGCCACCAGCAGCGGGACTGACTCCTACAATGAGCAGTTCTTC. Translation gives CATSSGTDSYNEQFF.

This chain links TRBV5-1 with TRBJ2-7; TRBD2 aligns across 8 bases. Germline V CDR1 and CDR2: SGHRS, YFSETQ. CDR3 size: 18 residues. Trimming took 2 bases from V and 4 from J; bases not matched to a gene: 17. Here the CDR3 reads CASSFSSNLYSGDYEQYF. CDR3 DNA: TGCGCCAGCAGCTTCTCTTCTAATCTATATAGCGGGGATTACGAGCAGTACTTC.

The rearrangement uses TRBV2 and TRBJ1-5; TRBD1 matches 7 bases. The ends lost 5 bases at V and 0 bases at J; junction bases unmatched: 13. Per the germline V gene, CDR1 is SNHLY and CDR2 is FYNNEI. The CDR3 sequence is 18 residues long. The CDR3 sequence is CASSRDRVGVYSNQPQHF. CDR3 bases: TGTGCCAGCAGTAGAGACAGGGTTGGAGTCTATAGCAATCAGCCCCAGCATTTT.

The chain recombines TRBV30 with TRBJ2-3; D perhaps matches TRBD2 (5 bases). This CDR3 has 14 residues. The V end lost 3 bases, the J end lost 0 bases, and 10 bases lay between the germline ends. The V gene's germline CDR1 is GTSNPN and CDR2 SVGIG (reference sequence). The CDR3 here is CAWSRGISTDTQYF. CDR3 sequence (DNA): TGTGCCTGGAGCCGGGGAATTAGCACAGATACGCAGTATTTT.

The chain recombines TRBV6-5 with TRBJ2-1; TRBD2 matches 12 bases. V lost 5 bases to trimming and J lost 6 bases; unmatched junction nucleotides: 5. The CDR3 sequence is 15 residues long. Germline-derived CDR1 and CDR2 are MNHEY and SVGAGI. The CDR3 nucleotides are TGTGCCAGCAGTACCGGACTAGCGGGAAGCAATGAGCAGTTCTTC. Amino acids: CASSTGLAGSNEQFF.